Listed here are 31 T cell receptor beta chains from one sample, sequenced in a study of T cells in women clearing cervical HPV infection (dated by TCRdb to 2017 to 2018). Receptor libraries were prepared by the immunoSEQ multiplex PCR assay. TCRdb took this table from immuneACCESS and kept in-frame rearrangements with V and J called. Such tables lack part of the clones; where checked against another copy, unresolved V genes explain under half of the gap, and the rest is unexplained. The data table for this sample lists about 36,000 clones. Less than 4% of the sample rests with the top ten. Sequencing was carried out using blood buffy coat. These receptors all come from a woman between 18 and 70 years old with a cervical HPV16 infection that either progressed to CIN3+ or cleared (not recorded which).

CDR3: CASSFGGTEAFF. The sequenced part of the CDR3 DNA is TGCGCCAGCAGCTTCGGCGGCACTGAA. This chain uses TRBV5-1 with TRBJ1-1; D is ambiguous. The read finishes 3 residues shy of the CDR3 end, and the germline J gene is used to complete it. Germline V gene data show CDR1 as SGHRS and CDR2 as YFSETQ. CDR3 length equals 12 residues. Trimming shortened V by 2 bases and J by 4 bases, and 6 bases separated the two germline ends.

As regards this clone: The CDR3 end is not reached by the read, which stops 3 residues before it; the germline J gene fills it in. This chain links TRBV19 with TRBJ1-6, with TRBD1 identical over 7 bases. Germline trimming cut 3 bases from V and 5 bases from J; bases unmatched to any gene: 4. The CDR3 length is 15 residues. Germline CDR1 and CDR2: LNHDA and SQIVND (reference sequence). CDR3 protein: CASSMIDRDNSPLHF. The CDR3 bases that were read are TGTGCCAGTAGTATGATCGACAGGGATAATTCACCC.

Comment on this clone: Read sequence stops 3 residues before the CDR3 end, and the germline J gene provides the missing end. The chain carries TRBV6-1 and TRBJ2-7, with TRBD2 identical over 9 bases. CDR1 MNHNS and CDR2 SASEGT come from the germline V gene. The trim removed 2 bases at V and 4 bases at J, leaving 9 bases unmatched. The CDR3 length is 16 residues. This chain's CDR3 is CASSEIGLAGWYEQYF. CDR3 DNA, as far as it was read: TGTGCCAGCAGTGAAATCGGTCTAGCGGGGTGGTACGAG.

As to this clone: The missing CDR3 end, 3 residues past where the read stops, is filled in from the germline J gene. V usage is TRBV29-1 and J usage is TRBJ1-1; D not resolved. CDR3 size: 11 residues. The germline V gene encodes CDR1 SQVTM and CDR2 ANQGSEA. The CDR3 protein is CSAYSLGEAFF. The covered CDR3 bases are TGCAGCGCCTATTCACTAGGGGAA.

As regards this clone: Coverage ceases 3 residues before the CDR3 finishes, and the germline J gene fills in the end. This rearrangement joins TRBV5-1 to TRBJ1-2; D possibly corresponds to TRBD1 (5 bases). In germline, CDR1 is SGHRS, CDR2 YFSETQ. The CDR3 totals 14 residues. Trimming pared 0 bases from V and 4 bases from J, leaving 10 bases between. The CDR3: CASSLVQGFYGYTF. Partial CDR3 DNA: TGCGCCAGCAGCTTGGTCCAGGGATTCTATGGC.

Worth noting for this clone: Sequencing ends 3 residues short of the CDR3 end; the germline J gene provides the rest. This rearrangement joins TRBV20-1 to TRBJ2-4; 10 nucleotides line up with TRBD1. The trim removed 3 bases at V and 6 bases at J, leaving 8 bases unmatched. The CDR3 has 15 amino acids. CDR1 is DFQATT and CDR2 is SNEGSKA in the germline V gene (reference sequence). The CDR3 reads CSARVGGQGGNIQYF. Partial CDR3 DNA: TGCAGTGCTAGGGTTGGTGGACAGGGGGGAAACATT.

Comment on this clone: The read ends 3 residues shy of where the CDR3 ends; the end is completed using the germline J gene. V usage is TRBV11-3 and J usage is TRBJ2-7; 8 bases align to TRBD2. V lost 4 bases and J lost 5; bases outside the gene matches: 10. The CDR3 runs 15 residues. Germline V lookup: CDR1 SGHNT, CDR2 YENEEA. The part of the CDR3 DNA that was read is TGTGCCAGCAGCTGGGGCGGGGGGCGAGGCGACGAG. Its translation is CASSWGGGRGDE. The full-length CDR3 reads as CASSWGGGRGDEQYF.

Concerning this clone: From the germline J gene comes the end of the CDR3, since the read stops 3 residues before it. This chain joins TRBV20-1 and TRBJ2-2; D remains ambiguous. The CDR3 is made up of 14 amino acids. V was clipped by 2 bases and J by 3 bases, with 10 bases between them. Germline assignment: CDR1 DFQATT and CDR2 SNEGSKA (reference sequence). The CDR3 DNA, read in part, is TGCAGTGCTAGATCCGGTCAAGACACCGGGGAG. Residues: CSARSGQDTGE. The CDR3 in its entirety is CSARSGQDTGELFF.

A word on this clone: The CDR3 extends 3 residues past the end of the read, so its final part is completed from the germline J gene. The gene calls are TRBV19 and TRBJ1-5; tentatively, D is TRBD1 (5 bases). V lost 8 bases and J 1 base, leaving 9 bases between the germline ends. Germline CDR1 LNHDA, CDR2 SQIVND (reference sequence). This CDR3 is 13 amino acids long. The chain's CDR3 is CASGGGSNQPQHF. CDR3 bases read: TGTGCCAGTGGGGGGGGGAGCAATCAGCCC.

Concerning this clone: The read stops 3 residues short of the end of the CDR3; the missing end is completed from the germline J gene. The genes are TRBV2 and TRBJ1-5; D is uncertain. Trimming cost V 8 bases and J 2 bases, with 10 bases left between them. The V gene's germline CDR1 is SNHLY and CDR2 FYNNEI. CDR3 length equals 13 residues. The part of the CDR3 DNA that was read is TGTGCCAGCGGTCCTCGGGGCAATCAGCCC. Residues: CASGPRGNQP. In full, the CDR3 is CASGPRGNQPQHF. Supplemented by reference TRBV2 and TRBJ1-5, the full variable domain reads EPEVTQTPSHQVTQMGQEVILRCVPISNHLYFYWYRQILGQKVEFLVSFYNNEISEKSEIFDDQFSVERPDGSNFTLKIRSTKLEDSAMYFCASGPRGNQPQHFGDGTRLSIL.

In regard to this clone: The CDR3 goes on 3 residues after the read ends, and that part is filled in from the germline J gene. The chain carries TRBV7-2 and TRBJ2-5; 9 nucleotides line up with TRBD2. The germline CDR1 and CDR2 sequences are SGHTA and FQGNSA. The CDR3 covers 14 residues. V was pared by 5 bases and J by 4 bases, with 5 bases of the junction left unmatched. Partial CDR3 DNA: TGTGCCAGCAGCGCCCTAGCGGGATCAGAGACC. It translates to CASSALAGSET. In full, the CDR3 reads CASSALAGSETQYF.

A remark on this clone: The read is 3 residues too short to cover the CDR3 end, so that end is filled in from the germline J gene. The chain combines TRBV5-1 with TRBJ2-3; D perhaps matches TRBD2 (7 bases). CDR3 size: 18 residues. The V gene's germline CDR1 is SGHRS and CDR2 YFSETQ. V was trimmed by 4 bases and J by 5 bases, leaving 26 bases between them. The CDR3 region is CASSPFGFAGAGGDTQYF. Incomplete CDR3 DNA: TGCGCCAGCAGCCCGTTCGGTTTCGCGGGGGCCGGCGGAGATACG.

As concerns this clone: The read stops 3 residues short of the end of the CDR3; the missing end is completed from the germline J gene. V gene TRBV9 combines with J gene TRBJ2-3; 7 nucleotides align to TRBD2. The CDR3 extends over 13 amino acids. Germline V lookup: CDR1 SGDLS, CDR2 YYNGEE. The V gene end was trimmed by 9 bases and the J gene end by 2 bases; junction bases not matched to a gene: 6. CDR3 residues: CATSSGYTDTQYF. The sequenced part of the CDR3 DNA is TGTGCCACCTCTAGCGGATACACAGATACG.

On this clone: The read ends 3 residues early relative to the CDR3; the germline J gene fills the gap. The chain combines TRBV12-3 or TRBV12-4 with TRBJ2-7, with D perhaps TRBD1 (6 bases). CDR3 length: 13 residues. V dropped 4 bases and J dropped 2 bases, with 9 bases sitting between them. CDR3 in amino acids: CASSSTGPYEQYF. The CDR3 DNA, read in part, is TGTGCCAGCAGTTCCACAGGGCCCTACGAG.

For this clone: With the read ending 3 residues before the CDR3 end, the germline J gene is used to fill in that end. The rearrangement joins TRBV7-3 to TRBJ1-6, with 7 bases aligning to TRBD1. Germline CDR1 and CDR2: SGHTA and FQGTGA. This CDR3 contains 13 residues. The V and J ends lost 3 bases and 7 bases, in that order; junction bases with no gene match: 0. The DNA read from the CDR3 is TGTGCCAGCAGCTTGACAGGGAATTCACCC. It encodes CASSLTGNSP. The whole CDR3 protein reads CASSLTGNSPLHF.

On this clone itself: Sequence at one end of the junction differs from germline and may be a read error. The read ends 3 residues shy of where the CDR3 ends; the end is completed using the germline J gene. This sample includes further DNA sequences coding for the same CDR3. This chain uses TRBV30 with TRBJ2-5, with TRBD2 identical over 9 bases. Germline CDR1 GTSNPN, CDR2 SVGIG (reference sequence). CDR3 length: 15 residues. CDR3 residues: CAWTTGPSGAETQYF. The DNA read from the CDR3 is TGTGCTTGGACCACCGGGCCTAGCGGGGCAGAGACC. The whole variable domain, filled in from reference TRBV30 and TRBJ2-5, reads SQTIHQWPATLVQPVGSPLSLECTVEGTSNPNLYWYRQAAGRGLQLLFYSVGIGQISSEVPQNLSASRPQDRQFILSSKKLLLSDSGFYLCAWTTGPSGAETQYFGPGTRLLVL.

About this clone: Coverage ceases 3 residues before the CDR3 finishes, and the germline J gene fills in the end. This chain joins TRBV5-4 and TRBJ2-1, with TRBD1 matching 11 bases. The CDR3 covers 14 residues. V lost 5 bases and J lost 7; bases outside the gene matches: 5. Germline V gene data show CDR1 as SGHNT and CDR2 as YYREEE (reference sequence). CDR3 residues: CASSGTGGRNEQFF. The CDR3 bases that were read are TGTGCCAGCAGTGGGACAGGGGGTAGGAATGAG.

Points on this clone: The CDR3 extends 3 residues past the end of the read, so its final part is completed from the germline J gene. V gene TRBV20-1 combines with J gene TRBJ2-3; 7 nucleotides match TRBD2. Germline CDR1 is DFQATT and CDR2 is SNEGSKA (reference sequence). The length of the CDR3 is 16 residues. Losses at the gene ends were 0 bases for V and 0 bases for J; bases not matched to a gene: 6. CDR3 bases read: TGCAGTGCTAGAGACGCTAGCGGATCCAGCACAGATACG. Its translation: CSARDASGSSTDT. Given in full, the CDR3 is CSARDASGSSTDTQYF.

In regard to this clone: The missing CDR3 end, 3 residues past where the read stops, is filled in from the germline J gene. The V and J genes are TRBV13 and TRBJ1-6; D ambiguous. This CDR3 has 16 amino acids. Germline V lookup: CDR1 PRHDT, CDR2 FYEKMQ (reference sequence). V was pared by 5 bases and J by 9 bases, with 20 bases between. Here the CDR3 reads CASSRDGRSAGSPLHF. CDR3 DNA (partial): TGTGCCAGCAGCCGAGACGGCAGGTCGGCGGGTTCACCC.

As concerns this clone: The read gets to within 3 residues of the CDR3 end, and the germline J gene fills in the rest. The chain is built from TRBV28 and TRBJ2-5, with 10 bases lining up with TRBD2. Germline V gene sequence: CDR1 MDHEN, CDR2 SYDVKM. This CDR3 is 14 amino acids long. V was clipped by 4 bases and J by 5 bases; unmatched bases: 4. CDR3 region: CASSSSGSEETQYF. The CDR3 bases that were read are TGTGCCAGCAGTTCTAGCGGGAGTGAGGAGACC.

The DNA read from the CDR3 is TGCAGTGCTAAACACAGGGGATTGAACACTGAA. The encoded protein is CSAKHRGLNTE. The full CDR3 protein reads CSAKHRGLNTEAFF. This chain uses TRBV20-1 with TRBJ1-1, with 7 bases that match TRBD1. The CDR3 end lies 3 residues beyond the end of the read and is filled in from the germline J gene. This CDR3 region has 14 residues. Germline values: CDR1 DFQATT, CDR2 SNEGSKA (reference sequence). V lost 4 bases and J lost 0; bases outside the gene matches: 5.

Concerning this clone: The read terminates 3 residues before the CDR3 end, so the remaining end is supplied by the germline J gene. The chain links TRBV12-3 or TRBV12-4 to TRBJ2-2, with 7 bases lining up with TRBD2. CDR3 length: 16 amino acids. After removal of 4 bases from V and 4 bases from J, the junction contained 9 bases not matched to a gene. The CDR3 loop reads CASSSRLAAFTGELFF. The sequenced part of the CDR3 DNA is TGTGCCAGCAGTTCCCGGCTAGCGGCTTTCACCGGGGAG.

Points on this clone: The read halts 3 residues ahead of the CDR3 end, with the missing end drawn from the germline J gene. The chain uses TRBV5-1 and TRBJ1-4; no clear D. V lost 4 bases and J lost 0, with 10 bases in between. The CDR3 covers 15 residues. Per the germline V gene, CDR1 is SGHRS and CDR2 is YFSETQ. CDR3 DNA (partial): TGCGCCAGCAGCGGCGGGTCAGCAACTAATGAAAAA. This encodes CASSGGSATNEK. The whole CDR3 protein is CASSGGSATNEKLFF.

The CDR3 here is CASAAGGTTYEQYF. The sequenced CDR3 bases are TGTGCCAGCGCTGCCGGGGGGACCACCTACGAG. The chain carries TRBV7-2 and TRBJ2-7; 7 nucleotides match TRBD2. The CDR3 end is not reached by the read, which stops 3 residues before it; the germline J gene fills it in. Germline V gives CDR1 SGHTA, CDR2 FQGNSA. The CDR3 totals 14 residues. The ends lost 8 bases at V and 2 bases at J; junction bases unmatched: 9.

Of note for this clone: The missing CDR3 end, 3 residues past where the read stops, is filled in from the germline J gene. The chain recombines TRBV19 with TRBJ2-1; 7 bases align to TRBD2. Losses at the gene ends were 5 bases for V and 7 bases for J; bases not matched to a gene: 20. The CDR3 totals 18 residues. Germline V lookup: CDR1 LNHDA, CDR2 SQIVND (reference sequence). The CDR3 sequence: CASSRAVSSGQLRNEQFF. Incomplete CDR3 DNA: TGTGCCAGTAGTCGCGCCGTCTCTAGCGGCCAACTTAGAAATGAG.

The CDR3 reads CASSLATGDSNQPQHF. The part of the CDR3 DNA that was read is TGTGCCAGCAGCTTAGCGACAGGGGATAGCAATCAGCCC. The V and J genes are TRBV7-8 and TRBJ1-5; 8 nucleotides match TRBD1. The missing CDR3 end, 3 residues past where the read stops, is filled in from the germline J gene. The V segment lost 0 bases and the J segment 0 bases; nucleotides outside the gene matches: 1. Germline values: CDR1 SGHVS, CDR2 FQNEAQ. CDR3 length: 16 residues.

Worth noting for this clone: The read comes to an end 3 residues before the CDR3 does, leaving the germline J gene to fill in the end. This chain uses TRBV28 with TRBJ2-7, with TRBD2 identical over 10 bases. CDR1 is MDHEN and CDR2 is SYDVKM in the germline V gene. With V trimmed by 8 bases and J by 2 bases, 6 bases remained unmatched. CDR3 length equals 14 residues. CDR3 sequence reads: CASEPGLATYEQYF. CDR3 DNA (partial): TGTGCCAGCGAACCGGGACTAGCGACCTACGAG.

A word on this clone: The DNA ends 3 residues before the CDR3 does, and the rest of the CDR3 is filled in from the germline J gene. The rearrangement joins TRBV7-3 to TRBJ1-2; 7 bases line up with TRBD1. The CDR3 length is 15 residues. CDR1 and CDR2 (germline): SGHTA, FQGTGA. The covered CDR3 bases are TGTGCCAGCAGCTTAACCCCAAACAGGGGCGGAGGC. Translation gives CASSLTPNRGGG. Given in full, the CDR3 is CASSLTPNRGGGYTF.

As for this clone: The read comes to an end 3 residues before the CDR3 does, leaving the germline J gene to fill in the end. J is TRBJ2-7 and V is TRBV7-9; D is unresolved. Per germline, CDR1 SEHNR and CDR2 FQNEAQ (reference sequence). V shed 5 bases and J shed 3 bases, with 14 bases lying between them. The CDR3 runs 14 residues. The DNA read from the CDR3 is TGTGCCAGCAGCCCGAAACATACAATCTACGAG. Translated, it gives CASSPKHTIYE. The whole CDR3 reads CASSPKHTIYEQYF.

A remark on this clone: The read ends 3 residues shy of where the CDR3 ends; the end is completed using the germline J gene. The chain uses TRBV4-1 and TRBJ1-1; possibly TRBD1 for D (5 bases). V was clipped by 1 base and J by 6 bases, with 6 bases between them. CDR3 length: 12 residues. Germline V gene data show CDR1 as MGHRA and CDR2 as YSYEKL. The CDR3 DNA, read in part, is TGCGCCAGCAGCCAAGGGGGGGCTGAA. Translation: CASSQGGAE. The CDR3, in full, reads CASSQGGAEAFF.

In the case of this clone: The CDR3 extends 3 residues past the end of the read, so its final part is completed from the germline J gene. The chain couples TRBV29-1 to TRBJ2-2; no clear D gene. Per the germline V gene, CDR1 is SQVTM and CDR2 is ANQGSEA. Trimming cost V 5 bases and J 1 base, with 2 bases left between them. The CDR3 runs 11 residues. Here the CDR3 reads CSVRNTGELFF. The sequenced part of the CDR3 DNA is TGCAGCGTTCGGAACACCGGGGAG.